This TCR beta chain comes out of a study of control samples from healthy donors and cancer patients. The CDR3 length is 16 residues. Trimming cost V 0 bases and J 1 base, with 12 bases left between them. Germline V lookup: CDR1 LNHNV, CDR2 YYDKDF (reference sequence). Sequenced by immunoSEQ multiplex PCR; TCRdb stores in-frame clones only, minus some. The sample records about 41,000 clones, approximately 94% being singletons. V usage is TRBV15 and J usage is TRBJ1-2, with D uncertain. The sequencing input was blood. This clonotype originated in a man aged 55 to 70 in good health. The CDR3 spells CATSRDLRRSNYGYTF. The DNA for the CDR3 is TGTGCCACCAGCAGAGATCTAAGAAGGAGTAACTATGGCTACACCTTC.